This is a list of T cell receptor beta chains from one sample in a study of regulatory T cells in long-lasting Graves disease. Using its own MiXCR run on the multiplex PCR reads, TCRdb lists one record per CDR3 protein. Of 420,000 or so distinct CDR3 sequences in the sample, approximately 16% were seen once. The same specimen was also included in a second study, on T cells in Graves' hyperthyroidism and ophthalmopathy.

The sequences come from peripheral blood mononuclear cells (PBMCs), collected at new diagnosis, from a patient treated with antithyroid drugs. The origin of the receptors is a woman under 30 with Graves disease. Both conserved end residues are part of each CDR3. Each record gives: clone size, V gene, D gene, J gene, CDR3 protein, CDR3 DNA. A D gene is named only where the DNA matches it firmly. Clone sizes are given selectively: once, few, many, or a class where the clone is expanded.

size: NA; V: TRBV9; D: NA; J: TRBJ1-3; CDR3: CASSGHGADSGNTIYF; DNA: TGTGCCAGCAGCGGGCACGGGGCCGACTCTGGAAACACCATATATTTT
size: many; V: TRBV11-3; D: TRBD1; J: TRBJ2-1; CDR3: CASSLQGDEQFF; DNA: TGTGCCAGCAGCTTACAGGGGGATGAGCAGTTCTTC
size: many; V: TRBV10-3; D: TRBD2; J: TRBJ2-3; CDR3: CAISEGTSRSDTQYF; DNA: TGTGCCATCAGTGAGGGGACTAGCAGGTCGGATACGCAGTATTTT
size: many; V: TRBV12-3/TRBV12-4; D: TRBD1; J: TRBJ2-1; CDR3: CASSSPGQGIHEQFF; DNA: TGTGCCAGCAGTTCGCCGGGACAGGGAATTCATGAGCAGTTCTTC
size: few; V: TRBV19; D: NA; J: TRBJ2-1; CDR3: CASRPGVRSYNEQFF; DNA: TGTGCCAGTAGACCGGGAGTGAGGTCCTACAATGAGCAGTTCTTC
size: NA; V: TRBV13; D: TRBD1; J: TRBJ2-7; CDR3: CASSFKSGTGRNEQYF; DNA: TGTGCCAGCAGCTTCAAATCCGGGACAGGGAGGAACGAGCAGTACTTC
size: NA; V: TRBV20-1; D: NA; J: TRBJ2-3; CDR3: CSARDTRAGTDTQYF; DNA: TGCAGTGCTAGAGATACCAGGGCCGGAACAGATACGCAGTATTTT
size: NA; V: TRBV19; D: NA; J: TRBJ1-2; CDR3: CASSIGGQLLYGYTF; DNA: TGTGCCAGTAGTATAGGTGGGCAGCTACTTTATGGCTACACCTTC
size: many; V: TRBV5-8; D: NA; J: TRBJ1-5; CDR3: CASRGLNQPQHF; DNA: TGTGCCAGCAGGGGGCTGAATCAGCCCCAGCATTTT
size: few; V: TRBV18; D: NA; J: TRBJ2-5; CDR3: CASSPGQIETQYF; DNA: TGTGCCAGCTCACCTGGACAGATAGAGACCCAGTACTTC
size: many; V: TRBV7-3; D: TRBD2; J: TRBJ2-1; CDR3: CASSYQKGLVNEQFF; DNA: TGTGCCAGCAGCTACCAGAAGGGACTAGTCAATGAGCAGTTCTTC
size: many; V: TRBV12-3/TRBV12-4; D: NA; J: TRBJ2-1; CDR3: CASSRIGEQFF; DNA: TGTGCCAGCAGTCGAATCGGTGAGCAGTTCTTC
size: many; V: TRBV5-4; D: NA; J: TRBJ2-3; CDR3: CASSGTPRTDTQYF; DNA: TGTGCCAGCAGCGGGACACCCCGCACAGATACGCAGTATTTT
size: NA; V: TRBV9; D: NA; J: TRBJ2-2; CDR3: CASSVGEGTFGELFF; DNA: TGTGCCAGCAGCGTAGGAGAGGGGACATTCGGGGAGCTGTTTTTT
size: few; V: TRBV6-2/TRBV6-3; D: NA; J: TRBJ1-3; CDR3: CASTPGGNTIYF; DNA: TGTGCCAGCACTCCGGGTGGAAACACCATATATTTT
size: NA; V: TRBV12-3/TRBV12-4; D: NA; J: TRBJ1-6; CDR3: CASSYRGTRSPPLHF; DNA: TGTGCCAGCAGTTATCGGGGAACTAGAAGTCCACCCCTCCACTTT
size: NA; V: TRBV7-2; D: TRBD1; J: TRBJ1-5; CDR3: CASSLKGTGVLSNQPQHF; DNA: TGTGCCAGCAGCTTAAAAGGGACAGGGGTTTTAAGCAATCAGCCCCAGCATTTT
size: NA; V: TRBV7-2; D: NA; J: TRBJ1-1; CDR3: CASSIDRNTEAFF; DNA: TGTGCCAGCAGCATCGACAGGAACACTGAAGCTTTCTTT
size: many; V: TRBV28; D: NA; J: TRBJ2-7; CDR3: CASSFLSTYEQYF; DNA: TGTGCCAGCAGTTTTTTGTCTACCTACGAGCAGTACTTC
size: many; V: TRBV5-6; D: TRBD2; J: TRBJ2-7; CDR3: CASSLRSSGTYEQYF; DNA: TGTGCCAGCAGCTTGCGTTCTAGCGGAACCTACGAGCAGTACTTC
size: NA; V: TRBV28; D: NA; J: TRBJ1-2; CDR3: CASRREYYGYTF; DNA: TGTGCCAGCAGGAGGGAATACTATGGCTACACCTTC
size: many; V: TRBV20-1; D: TRBD2; J: TRBJ2-3; CDR3: CSAREYPPGGPDTQYF; DNA: TGCAGTGCTAGAGAGTATCCACCGGGAGGGCCAGATACGCAGTATTTT
size: NA; V: TRBV4-3; D: TRBD2; J: TRBJ2-5; CDR3: CASSQAVAGGGVTQYF; DNA: TGCGCCAGCAGCCAAGCGGTAGCGGGAGGCGGGGTGACCCAGTACTTC
size: NA; V: TRBV19; D: NA; J: TRBJ2-1; CDR3: CASSMGDFLNEQFF; DNA: TGTGCCAGTAGTATGGGGGATTTCCTCAATGAGCAGTTCTTC
size: many; V: TRBV28; D: NA; J: TRBJ2-7; CDR3: CASGQPFGSYEQYF; DNA: TGTGCCAGCGGACAGCCCTTTGGATCCTACGAGCAGTACTTC
size: many; V: TRBV7-6; D: NA; J: TRBJ2-3; CDR3: CASRAEPRLPDTQYF; DNA: TGTGCCAGCAGGGCGGAGCCCCGGCTTCCAGATACGCAGTATTTT
size: NA; V: TRBV4-1; D: NA; J: TRBJ2-1; CDR3: CASSQDRPGDYSYNEQFF; DNA: TGCGCCAGCAGCCAAGATCGCCCAGGGGATTACTCCTACAATGAGCAGTTCTTC
size: many; V: TRBV12-3/TRBV12-4; D: NA; J: TRBJ1-1; CDR3: CASCESTEAFF; DNA: TGTGCCAGCTGCGAGAGCACTGAAGCTTTCTTT